This T cell receptor (beta chain) was obtained from a study of T cells in Graves' hyperthyroidism and ophthalmopathy. From RNA transcripts, TCR beta CDR3 regions were amplified. HTBI primers were the set used in a first-round RT-PCR of the TCR CDR3. TCRdb reprocessed the multiplex PCR reads via MiXCR and lists one record per CDR3 protein. The data show nearly 750,000 distinct CDR3 sequences, under 45% seen once. The CDR3 spans 14 residues. Germline CDR1 reads SEHNR; CDR2 reads FQNEAQ (reference sequence). V gave up 1 base and J gave up 1 base, with 8 bases separating them. This clonotype came up a few times. Diagnoses were made from clinical symptoms, serum measures (thyroxine and TRAb), thyroid ultrasound and orbital computed tomography.

Material for sequencing was blood. The chain uses TRBV7-9 and TRBJ2-7; the D is unclear. The receptor's source is a middle-aged woman with Graves' hyperthyroidism. The chain's CDR3 is CASSLVGFSYEQYF. As DNA, the CDR3 is TGTGCCAGCAGCTTAGTGGGCTTTTCCTACGAGCAGTACTTC. Looking up the rest from reference TRBV7-9 and TRBJ2-7 gives the full variable domain: DTGVSQNPRHKITKRGQNVTFRCDPISEHNRLYWYRQTLGQGPEFLTYFQNEAQLEKSRLLSDRFSAERPKGSFSTLEIQRTEQGDSAMYLCASSLVGFSYEQYFGPGTRLTVT.